This entry describes one T cell receptor (beta chain). What it binds is not known. The data stem from a study of T cell responses to AZD1222 COVID-19 vaccine. Study-level points and caveats: Clonal diversity may have been underestimated, and the donors were mostly white British, with more females than males.

Generated by immunoSEQ multiplex PCR, the TCRdb table keeps only in-frame clones and is missing some. The table records 160,000 or so clones, roughly nine tenths of them present only once. Trimming removed 8 bases from V and 7 bases from J; junction bases left unmatched: 11. Per the germline V gene, CDR1 is SGHTA and CDR2 is FQGNSA. There are 15 residues in the CDR3. The sequencing used peripheral blood, collected on day 0 of AZD1222 vaccination. V and J are TRBV7-2 and TRBJ2-2; the match to TRBD2 covers 9 bases. This sequence was found in an adult in good health. This chain's CDR3 is CASRRGGRTFGELFF. Written as DNA, the CDR3 is TGTGCCAGCCGGCGGGGGGGCCGGACTTTCGGGGAGCTGTTTTTT.